The T cell receptor (beta chain) described here comes from a study of T-cell memory formation after mild COVID-19. General study points: Cross-reactive memory apparently joined, as some responding clones appeared in pre-infection memory.

Each CDR3 protein is one row after TCRdb ran MiXCR on the 5' RACE reads. Of 300,000 to 400,000 distinct CDR3 sequences listed, roughly an eighth are singletons. A remark on this clonotype: The antigen is unknown.

The CDR3 consists of 14 residues. Trimming stripped 1 base from V and 5 bases from J, with 11 bases between. In germline, CDR1 is SGHVS, CDR2 FQNEAQ. This chain links TRBV7-8 with TRBJ2-5; D gene ambiguous. The sequenced sample consisted of PBMCs or a T cell subset sorted from them (not recorded which). The clonotype originates from a man between 18 and 35 years old who had mild COVID-19 (a few samples of this study predate the infection). Cell type and time point are not known. CDR3 coding DNA: TGTGCCAGCAGCTTAGGATCAGTCCGGGAGACCCAGTACTTC. Translated, it gives CASSLGSVRETQYF. Combining the CDR3 with reference TRBV7-8 and TRBJ2-5 gives the whole variable domain GAGVSQSPRYKVAKRGQDVALRCDPISGHVSLFWYQQALGQGPEFLTYFQNEAQLDKSGLPSDRFFAERPEGSVSTLKIQRTQQEDSAVYLCASSLGSVRETQYFGPGTRLLVL.